The 14 T cell receptor beta chains below were found in one sample sequenced in a study of shared clonotypes between healthy human individuals. Repertoires were generated with immunoSEQ multiplex PCR, while TCRdb's copy carries only in-frame clones and drops some. The sample consists of 450,000 to 550,000 clones, more than 65% of them appearing once. The sequenced material came from PBMCs. The receptor source for this set is a woman between 40 and 50 years old in good health. Some clones in this sample may be carry-over from other donors' samples.

This clone appeared once. V usage is TRBV11-2 and J usage is TRBJ2-3; D unclear. Trimming took off 4 bases at V and 5 bases at J, with 7 bases between the two ends. Germline CDR1 is SGHAT and CDR2 is FQNNGV. The CDR3 covers 12 residues. The CDR3 nucleotides are TGTGCCAGCAGCTCGGCCGGAGATACGCAGTATTTT. This gives the protein CASSSAGDTQYF.

The rearrangement links TRBV27 to TRBJ2-1, with TRBD2 matching 10 bases. The germline gives CDR1 MNHEY, CDR2 SMNVEV (reference sequence). The length of the CDR3 is 16 residues. Trimming took 3 bases from V and 9 from J; bases not matched to a gene: 11. CDR3 bases: TGTGCCAGCAGTTTCCCCAGCGGGAGGGCCGGGGGTGAGCAGTTCTTC. Translating it yields CASSFPSGRAGGEQFF.

In its sample, this clone was seen many times. V usage is TRBV19 and J usage is TRBJ2-5; a possible D gene is TRBD2 (5 bases). The V end lost 4 bases, the J end lost 2 bases, and 8 bases lay between the germline ends. The CDR3 contains 13 residues. CDR1 and CDR2 (germline): LNHDA, SQIVND (reference sequence). CDR3 nucleotide sequence: TGTGCCAGTAGTACTAGCACACAAGAGACCCAGTACTTC. It codes for CASSTSTQETQYF.

V is TRBV28 and J is TRBJ1-3, with 7 nucleotides matching TRBD1. J gave up 3 bases and V 2 bases, and 10 bases lay outside the gene matches. The CDR3 totals 17 residues. Germline V gene lookup returns CDR1 MDHEN and CDR2 SYDVKM. As DNA, the CDR3 is TGTGCCAGCAGTTTACCAAAAACGGGACAGCTTGGAAACACCATATATTTT. Its protein is CASSLPKTGQLGNTIYF.

This clone was seen a few times. This rearrangement joins TRBV13 to TRBJ2-5, with TRBD2 as a possible D gene (7 bases). The CDR3 sequence is 13 residues long. CDR1 is PRHDT and CDR2 is FYEKMQ in the germline V gene (reference sequence). V gave up 5 bases and J gave up 7 bases, with 14 bases separating them. CDR3 in DNA: TGTGCCAGCAGCGTCAGGGAGGGGGGGACCCAGTACTTC. It specifies CASSVREGGTQYF.

This clone was counted a few times. The rearrangement links TRBV6-1 to TRBJ2-3, with 14 bases fitting TRBD2. This CDR3 spans 15 amino acids. J gave up 6 bases and V 6 bases, and 5 bases lay outside the gene matches. The germline CDR1 and CDR2 sequences are MNHNS and SASEGT. The CDR3 region has the DNA TGTGCCAGCAGCGGACTAGCGGGAGGAGGGGATACGCAGTATTTT. Translation gives CASSGLAGGGDTQYF.

The CDR3 loop reads CASRRRDSVTEAFF. CDR3 coding DNA: TGTGCCAGCAGGAGGAGGGACAGCGTGACTGAAGCTTTCTTT. The J gene is TRBJ1-1, the V gene TRBV6-1; 7 nucleotides match TRBD1. V trimming: 6 bases; J trimming: 5 bases; junction bases outside the gene matches: 9. The CDR3 extends over 14 amino acids. The germline V gene has CDR1 MNHNS and CDR2 SASEGT.

The chain combines TRBV5-8 with TRBJ2-7; 7 bases match TRBD2. This CDR3 contains 17 residues. Germline lookup yields CDR1 SGHTS and CDR2 YDEGEE. Trimming removed 3 bases from V and 2 bases from J; junction bases left unmatched: 14. For the CDR3, the DNA is TGTGCCAGCAGCTGGGTGGGCCTAACCCGGGGGGCCTACGAGCAGTACTTC. The encoded protein is CASSWVGLTRGAYEQYF.

The rearrangement joins TRBV19 to TRBJ2-1; the D gene is possibly TRBD2 (5 bases). Trimming removed 7 bases at V and 9 bases at J, with 10 bases between. The CDR3 is made up of 11 amino acids. Germline CDR1 LNHDA, CDR2 SQIVND (reference sequence). The CDR3 sequence is CASKGAGEQFF. The CDR3 DNA reads as TGTGCCAGTAAGGGAGCTGGTGAGCAGTTCTTC.

This clone was seen a few times. The V and J genes are TRBV7-6 and TRBJ1-6; D is unclear. Per the germline V gene, CDR1 is SGHVS and CDR2 is FNYEAQ. CDR3 size: 14 residues. The germline V and J ends were trimmed by 2 bases and 5 bases, with 7 bases remaining between them. The CDR3 spells CASSLRMDNSPLHF. The CDR3 nucleotides are TGTGCCAGCAGCTTACGGATGGATAATTCACCCCTCCACTTT.

The chain carries TRBV5-1 and TRBJ1-3; 8 bases map to TRBD1. The V gene's germline CDR1 is SGHRS and CDR2 YFSETQ. The CDR3 totals 15 residues. Trimming at V came to 2 bases and at J to 0 bases, leaving 1 base not matched to a gene. In DNA, the CDR3 is TGCGCCAGCAGCTTTACAGGGGGCTCTGGAAACACCATATATTTT. Its protein is CASSFTGGSGNTIYF. Complete variable domain (other parts from reference TRBV5-1 and TRBJ1-3): KAGVTQTPRYLIKTRGQQVTLSCSPISGHRSVSWYQQTPGQGLQFLFEYFSETQRNKGNFPGRFSGRQFSNSRSEMNVSTLELGDSALYLCASSFTGGSGNTIYFGEGSWLTVV.

V and J are TRBV5-6 and TRBJ1-4, with 7 bases that match TRBD1. The length of the CDR3 is 17 residues. The trim removed 3 bases at V and 2 bases at J, leaving 10 bases unmatched. Looked up from germline, CDR1 is SGHDT and CDR2 is YYEEEE. The CDR3 region is CASSSHRQGPTNEKLFF. CDR3 nucleotide sequence: TGTGCCAGCAGCTCGCATCGACAGGGCCCGACTAATGAAAAACTGTTTTTT.

The chain employs TRBV11-3 and TRBJ2-3, with 7 nucleotides matching TRBD1. Looked up from germline, CDR1 is SGHNT and CDR2 is YENEEA. J gave up 3 bases and V 4 bases, and 4 bases lay outside the gene matches. The CDR3 sequence is 14 residues long. In nucleotides, the CDR3 is TGTGCCAGCAGCTCCCACAGGGGTACAGATACGCAGTATTTT. It specifies CASSSHRGTDTQYF.

The chain combines TRBV5-8 with TRBJ1-1; TRBD1 agrees at 7 bases. CDR1 and CDR2 from the germline V gene are SGHTS and YDEGEE. V gave up 0 bases and J gave up 6 bases; unmatched junction bases: 8. The CDR3 covers 15 residues. CDR3 coding DNA: TGTGCCAGCAGCTTGGTAGGTCAGGGGGTCTCTGAAGCTTTCTTT. Protein: CASSLVGQGVSEAFF.